This T cell receptor beta chain was observed in a study of cytomegalovirus exposure and HLA in healthy donors. Trimming took 2 bases from V and 5 from J; bases not matched to a gene: 10. The CDR3 is made up of 17 amino acids. Germline V gives CDR1 SGHDT, CDR2 YYEEEE. Whole-study results and caveats: Exclusion as indistinguishable affected some V segments, including TRBV6-2 and TRBV6-3.

This clone appeared a few times. No antigen is known for it. The PCR used 60 Vbeta and 13 Jbeta primers. Profiled with immunoSEQ multiplex PCR; TCRdb holds only in-frame clones, not every one. The table shows roughly 120,000 clones, with nearly 75% occurring only once. Specimen: PBMCs. The TCR comes from a man aged 25 to 40 in good health and CMV-seropositive. The J gene is TRBJ2-3, the V gene TRBV5-6; TRBD2 agrees at 11 bases. The CDR3 DNA follows: TGTGCCAGCAGCTTCGCCCTTAGCGGGGGGGCGGGAGATACGCAGTATTTT. Protein sequence: CASSFALSGGAGDTQYF.